This TCR beta chain was sequenced for a study of blood T cell repertoires in COVID-19. About the research overall: Material from acute and convalescent COVID-19 was sourced from the United States, Italy and Spain. Sample material is recorded as cDNA or gDNA derived from T cells, B-cell-depleted T cells, or PBMCs.

Trimming removed 1 base at V and 0 bases at J, with 6 bases between. CDR1 is LGHDT, CDR2 YNNKEL, per germline (reference sequence). The CDR3 loop spans 14 amino acids. As processed by the authors: It was from reference gene primer amplification that nucleated cell counts were estimated. Only in-frame clones appear in the TCRdb table, and some are missing; sequencing was by immunoSEQ multiplex PCR. V and J calls plus clone size are reproduced from that table; the DNA served to infer D and trimming. The sample contains about 100,000 clones, roughly 80% of which appear only once. This sequence originates from a man in his sixties or seventies with active or convalescent COVID-19. Material: peripheral blood. The chain joins TRBV3-1 (or the pseudogene TRBV3-2) to TRBJ1-1; no reliable D call. CDR3 nucleotides: TGTGCCAGCAGCCAAGCATGGCTGAACACTGAAGCTTTCTTT. Protein: CASSQAWLNTEAFF.